One and the same sample provided the 14 T cell receptor beta chains below, sequenced in a study of blood T cell repertoires in COVID-19. Sequencing was performed with immunoSEQ multiplex PCR; in TCRdb, only in-frame clones are kept and a portion is missing. The data show 120,000 to 150,000 clones, around 85% seen once. The material sequenced was PBMCs or T cells enriched from blood (not recorded which). The receptor source for this set is a woman between 40 and 50 years old who had recovered from COVID-19.

The gene calls are TRBV3-1 (or the pseudogene TRBV3-2) and TRBJ2-3; 14 nucleotides line up with TRBD2. CDR1 LGHDT and CDR2 YNNKEL come from the germline V gene (reference sequence). The CDR3 has 16 residues. The trim removed 1 base at V and 10 bases at J, leaving 7 bases unmatched. CDR3 in DNA: TGTGCCAGCAGCCAAGGGGGACTAGCGGGAGAGTCGGCGCAGTATTTT. Its protein is CASSQGGLAGESAQYF.

CDR3 sequence reads: CASSLLGASSTDTQYF. CDR3 nucleotides: TGTGCCAGCAGTTTGTTAGGGGCCAGTAGCACAGATACGCAGTATTTT. The chain combines TRBV27 with TRBJ2-3; D possibly corresponds to TRBD1 (5 bases). The V end was cut by 3 bases, the J end by 0 bases, with 13 bases between. Germline CDR1 is MNHEY and CDR2 is SMNVEV (reference sequence). The CDR3 extends over 16 amino acids.

The chain employs TRBV5-6 and TRBJ2-7; D is perhaps TRBD1 (5 bases). The V end was cut by 1 base, the J end by 3 bases, with 11 bases between. Germline CDR1 is SGHDT and CDR2 is YYEEEE. CDR3 length: 14 amino acids. CDR3 DNA sequence: TGTGCCAGCAGCTTGACAGGCTCCATCTACGAGCAGTACTTC. This codes for CASSLTGSIYEQYF.

The rearrangement uses TRBV19 and TRBJ2-1; 9 nucleotides match TRBD2. J lost 4 bases, V lost 4 bases, and 2 bases had no gene match. The CDR3 is 14 amino acids. The germline V gene has CDR1 LNHDA and CDR2 SQIVND (reference sequence). CDR3 coding DNA: TGTGCCAGTAGTAGCGGGAGGGATTACAATGAGCAGTTCTTC. It is translated as CASSSGRDYNEQFF.

This sequence joins TRBV7-2 and TRBJ2-3; 7 nucleotides agree with TRBD2. The CDR3 length is 14 residues. Germline CDR1 SGHTA, CDR2 FQGNSA. The junction had 3 bases not matched to a gene; V was cut back by 2 bases and J by 4 bases. The CDR3 DNA reads TGTGCCAGCAGCTTAAGCGGGGTCTCAGATACGCAGTATTTT. Translation: CASSLSGVSDTQYF. Based on the CDR3 plus reference TRBV7-2 and TRBJ2-3, the full variable domain is GAGVSQSPSNKVTEKGKDVELRCDPISGHTALYWYRQSLGQGLEFLIYFQGNSAPDKSGLPSDRFSAERTGGSVSTLTIQRTQQEDSAVYLCASSLSGVSDTQYFGPGTRLTVL.

The chain couples TRBV10-3 to TRBJ1-1, with D maybe TRBD1 (6 bases). The CDR3 has 15 residues. Deletions cut 0 bases from V and 1 base from J, with 9 bases between. CDR1 and CDR2 from the germline V gene are ENHRY and SYGVKD. The CDR3 region has the DNA TGTGCCATCAGTGAGTCGTCAGGGGAGAACACTGAAGCTTTCTTT. Encoded protein: CAISESSGENTEAFF.

DNA of the CDR3: TGTGCCAGCAGTTTTACAGGGGCCTTGAACACTGAAGCTTTCTTT. It encodes CASSFTGALNTEAFF. The chain couples TRBV6-5 to TRBJ1-1; 7 nucleotides line up with TRBD1. CDR3 size: 15 residues. V lost 4 bases, J lost 0 bases, and 5 bases stayed unmatched. Looked up from germline, CDR1 is MNHEY and CDR2 is SVGAGI.

This clone was detected only a few times. The chain links TRBV9 to TRBJ2-1, with 8 nucleotides matching TRBD1. CDR1 is SGDLS and CDR2 is YYNGEE in the germline V gene. V trimming: 3 bases; J trimming: 9 bases; junction bases outside the gene matches: 2. This CDR3 has 12 amino acids. The CDR3 is CASSAGTGEQFF. The CDR3 bases are TGTGCCAGCAGCGCCGGGACAGGTGAGCAGTTCTTC. The variable domain in full, completed from reference TRBV9 and TRBJ2-1, reads DSGVTQTPKHLITATGQRVTLRCSPRSGDLSVYWYQQSLDQGLQFLIQYYNGEERAKGNILERFSAQQFPDLHSELNLSSLELGDSALYFCASSAGTGEQFFGPGTRLTVL.

V is TRBV5-1 and J is TRBJ2-5; 7 nucleotides agree with TRBD2. This CDR3 spans 14 amino acids. CDR1 and CDR2 from the germline V gene are SGHRS and YFSETQ. The trim removed 0 bases at V and 4 bases at J, leaving 3 bases unmatched. CDR3 bases: TGCGCCAGCAGCTTGGGGCGGGAGACAGAGACCCAGTACTTC. Translating gives CASSLGRETETQYF. Full variable domain (remainder filled in from reference TRBV5-1 and TRBJ2-5): KAGVTQTPRYLIKTRGQQVTLSCSPISGHRSVSWYQQTPGQGLQFLFEYFSETQRNKGNFPGRFSGRQFSNSRSEMNVSTLELGDSALYLCASSLGRETETQYFGPGTRLLVL.

The chain carries TRBV24-1 and TRBJ1-1; 8 nucleotides line up with TRBD1. Trimming took 4 bases from V and 1 from J; bases not matched to a gene: 7. This CDR3 has 16 residues. Germline V lookup: CDR1 KGHDR, CDR2 SFDVKD. DNA of the CDR3: TGTGCCACCAGTGAGTACACCGGACAGGGGAACACTGAAGCTTTCTTT. The encoded protein is CATSEYTGQGNTEAFF.

This chain joins TRBV19 and TRBJ2-1; 9 bases agree with TRBD1. This CDR3 has 14 residues. Looked up from germline, CDR1 is LNHDA and CDR2 is SQIVND (reference sequence). Unmatched junction bases numbered 5, after V lost 3 bases and J lost 8 bases. CDR3 residues: CASSIRDRVDEQFF. The DNA of the CDR3 is TGTGCCAGTAGTATCCGGGACAGGGTCGATGAGCAGTTCTTC.

This clone was counted between two and nine times. The V gene is TRBV14, the J gene TRBJ2-2, with 9 positions matching TRBD2. Trimming cost V 3 bases and J 6 bases; bases outside gene matches: 5. Germline loops: CDR1 SGHDN, CDR2 FVKESK. The CDR3 has 15 amino acids. Here the CDR3 DNA reads TGTGCCAGCAGCCAGGGGACTAGCAGCGCCGGGGAGCTGTTTTTT. Amino acid sequence: CASSQGTSSAGELFF. The entire variable domain, with the rest obtained from reference TRBV14 and TRBJ2-2, is as follows: EAGVTQFPSHSVIEKGQTVTLRCDPISGHDNLYWYRRVMGKEIKFLLHFVKESKQDESGMPNNRFLAERTGGTYSTLKVQPAELEDSGVYFCASSQGTSSAGELFFGEGSRLTVL.

The genes are TRBV7-8 and TRBJ1-4; unclear D gene. This CDR3 contains 16 residues. CDR1 and CDR2 from the germline V gene are SGHVS and FQNEAQ. V lost 5 bases and J lost 1, with 14 bases in between. The CDR3 coding sequence is TGTGCCAGCAGCCCCCCAGAGGGCGGAACTAATGAAAAACTGTTTTTT. Translated: CASSPPEGGTNEKLFF.

This clone was found a few times. In the same sample, other DNA sequences code for this CDR3. V is TRBV2 and J is TRBJ1-1; no definite D call. Trimming stripped 4 bases from V and 2 bases from J, with 8 bases between. Germline V gene lookup returns CDR1 SNHLY and CDR2 FYNNEI. This CDR3 spans 13 amino acids. The CDR3 coding sequence is TGTGCCAGCAGTGTTACAGCCAACACTGAAGCTTTCTTT. This sequence encodes CASSVTANTEAFF.